This T cell receptor beta chain is drawn from a study of OX40 agonist ivuxolimab in advanced cancers. Only in-frame clones appear in the TCRdb table, and some are missing; sequencing was by immunoSEQ multiplex PCR. The sample shows under 50,000 clones, approximately 80% of them seen only once. Germline assignment: CDR1 MNHNY and CDR2 SVGAGI (reference sequence). This CDR3 is 14 amino acids long. Trimming removed 3 bases at V and 0 bases at J, with 6 bases between. The receptor comes from an adult with an advanced solid tumor such as melanoma, head and neck, liver or kidney cancer. This specimen consisted of CD4+ or CD8+ T cells sorted from blood, obtained in a trial of the OX40 agonist ivuxolimab. V is TRBV6-6 and J is TRBJ2-4; D gene unclear. The CDR3 reads CASSYGLAKNIQYF. DNA for the CDR3: TGTGCCAGCAGTTATGGATTAGCCAAAAACATTCAGTACTTC.